The present entry profiles one TCR beta chain with its context. Its antigen is currently unknown. This sample is part of a study of T cell repertoires in cytomegalovirus infection. Study-wide background: Matching HLA type, along with CMV infection, was indicated by public TCR beta signatures.

General study findings and limits: In two of eight donors, the top clonotype was HLA-C-restricted CMV-specific. Cumulative public TCR beta family frequency identified carriers of CMV plus the relevant HLA.

Per the germline V gene, CDR1 is SGHKS and CDR2 is YYEKEE (reference sequence). The CDR3 extends over 16 amino acids. The V gene lost 4 bases and the J gene lost 1 base, with 18 bases spanning the gap. TCRdb redid the calling of the reads with MiXCR, one entry per CDR3 protein. The sample lists hundreds of thousands of distinct CDR3 sequences, 35% seen once, with around 2.8% in the top ten. This sequence was found in a human donor in good health (CMV status not recorded). Some clones in this sample may be carry-over from other donors' samples. The sample comprised PBMCs. This chain joins TRBV5-5 and TRBJ2-7; a possible D gene is TRBD2 (5 bases). The CDR3 nucleotides read TGTGCCAGCAGCCGTATCATGGGAGAAGGATCCTACGAGCAGTACTTC. Amino acid sequence: CASSRIMGEGSYEQYF.